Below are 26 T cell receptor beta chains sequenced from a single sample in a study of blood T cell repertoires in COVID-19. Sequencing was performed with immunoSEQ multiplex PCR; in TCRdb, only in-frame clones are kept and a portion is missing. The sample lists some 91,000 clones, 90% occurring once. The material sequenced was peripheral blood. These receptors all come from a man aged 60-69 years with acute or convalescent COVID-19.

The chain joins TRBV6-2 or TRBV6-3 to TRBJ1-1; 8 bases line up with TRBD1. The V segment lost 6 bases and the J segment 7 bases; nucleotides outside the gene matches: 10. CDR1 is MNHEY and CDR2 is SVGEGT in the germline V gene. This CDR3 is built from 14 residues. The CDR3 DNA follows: TGTGCCAGCAGCACTAAGACAGGGGCGGGTGAAGCTTTCTTT. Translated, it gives CASSTKTGAGEAFF.

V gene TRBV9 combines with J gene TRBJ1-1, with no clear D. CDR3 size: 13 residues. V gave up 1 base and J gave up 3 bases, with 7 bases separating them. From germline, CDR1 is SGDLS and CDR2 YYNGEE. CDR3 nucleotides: TGTGCCAGCAGCGTAACGAGTTACACTGAAGCTTTCTTT. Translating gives CASSVTSYTEAFF.

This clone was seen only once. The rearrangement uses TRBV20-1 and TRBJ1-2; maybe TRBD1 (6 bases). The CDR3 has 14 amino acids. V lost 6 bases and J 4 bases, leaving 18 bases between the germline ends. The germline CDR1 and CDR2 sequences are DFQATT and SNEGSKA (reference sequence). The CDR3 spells CSASPGQRIYGYTF. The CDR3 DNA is TGCAGTGCCAGTCCGGGACAACGCATCTATGGCTACACCTTC.

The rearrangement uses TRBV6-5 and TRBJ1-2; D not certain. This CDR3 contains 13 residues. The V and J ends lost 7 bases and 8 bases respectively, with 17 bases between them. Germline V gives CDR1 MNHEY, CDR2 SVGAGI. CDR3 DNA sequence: TGTGCCAGCAAAAGAGCCGCTTTTCTGGGCTACACCTTC. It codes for CASKRAAFLGYTF.

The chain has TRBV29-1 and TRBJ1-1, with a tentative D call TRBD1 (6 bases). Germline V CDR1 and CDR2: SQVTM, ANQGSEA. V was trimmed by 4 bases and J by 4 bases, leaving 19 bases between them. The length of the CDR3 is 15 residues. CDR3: CSVALGRGATTEAFF. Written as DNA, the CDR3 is TGCAGCGTTGCGTTGGGGAGGGGGGCAACCACTGAAGCTTTCTTT.

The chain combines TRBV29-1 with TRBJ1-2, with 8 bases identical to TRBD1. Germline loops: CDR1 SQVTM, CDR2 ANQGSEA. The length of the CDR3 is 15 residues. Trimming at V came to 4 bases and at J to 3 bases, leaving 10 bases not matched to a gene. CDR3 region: CSVGTGRSWDYGYTF. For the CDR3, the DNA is TGCAGCGTTGGGACAGGGAGGAGTTGGGACTATGGCTACACCTTC.

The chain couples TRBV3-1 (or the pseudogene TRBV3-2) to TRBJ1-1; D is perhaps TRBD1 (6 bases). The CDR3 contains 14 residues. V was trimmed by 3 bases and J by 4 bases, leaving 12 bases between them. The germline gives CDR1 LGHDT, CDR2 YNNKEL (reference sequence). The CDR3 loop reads CASSQFRGSTEAFF. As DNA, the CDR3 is TGTGCCAGCAGCCAGTTCAGGGGAAGCACTGAAGCTTTCTTT.

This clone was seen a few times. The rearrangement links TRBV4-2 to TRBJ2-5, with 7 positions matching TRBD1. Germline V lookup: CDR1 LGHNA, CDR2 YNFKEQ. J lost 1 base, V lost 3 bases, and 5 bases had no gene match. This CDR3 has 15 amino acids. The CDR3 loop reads CASSQGTAVQETQYF. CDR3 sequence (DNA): TGTGCCAGCAGCCAGGGGACAGCAGTCCAAGAGACCCAGTACTTC.

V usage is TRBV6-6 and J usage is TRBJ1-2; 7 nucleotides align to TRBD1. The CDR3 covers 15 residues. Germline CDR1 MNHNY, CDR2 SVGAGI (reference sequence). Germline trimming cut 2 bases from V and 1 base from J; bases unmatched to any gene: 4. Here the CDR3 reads CASSYTDRSNYGYTF. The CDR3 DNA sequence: TGTGCCAGCAGTTACACGGACAGGAGTAACTATGGCTACACCTTC.

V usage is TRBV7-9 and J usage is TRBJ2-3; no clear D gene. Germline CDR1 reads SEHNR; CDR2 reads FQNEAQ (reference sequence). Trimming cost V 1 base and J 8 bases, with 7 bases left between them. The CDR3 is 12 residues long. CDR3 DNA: TGTGCCAGCAGCTTAGACGGCGGTACGCAGTATTTT. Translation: CASSLDGGTQYF.

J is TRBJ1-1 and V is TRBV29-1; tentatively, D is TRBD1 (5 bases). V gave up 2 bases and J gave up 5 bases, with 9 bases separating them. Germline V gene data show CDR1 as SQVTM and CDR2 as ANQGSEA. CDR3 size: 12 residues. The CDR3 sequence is CSVENGGTEAFF. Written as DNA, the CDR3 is TGCAGCGTTGAAAACGGGGGGACTGAAGCTTTCTTT. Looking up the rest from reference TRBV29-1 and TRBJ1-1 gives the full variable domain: SAVISQKPSRDICQRGTSLTIQCQVDSQVTMMFWYRQQPGQSLTLIATANQGSEATYESGFVIDKFPISRPNLTFSTLTVSNMSPEDSSIYLCSVENGGTEAFFGQGTRLTVV.

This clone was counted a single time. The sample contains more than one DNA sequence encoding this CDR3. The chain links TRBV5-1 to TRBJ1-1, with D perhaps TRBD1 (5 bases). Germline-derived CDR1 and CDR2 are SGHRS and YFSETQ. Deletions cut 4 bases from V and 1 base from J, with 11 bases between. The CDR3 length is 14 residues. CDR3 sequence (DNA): TGCGCCAGCAGCCTCGACAGAGCGAACACTGAAGCTTTCTTT. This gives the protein CASSLDRANTEAFF.

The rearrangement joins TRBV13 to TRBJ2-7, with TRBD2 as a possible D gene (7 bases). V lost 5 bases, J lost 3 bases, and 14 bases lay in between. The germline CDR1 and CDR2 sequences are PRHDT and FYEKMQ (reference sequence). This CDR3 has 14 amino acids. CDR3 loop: CASSPRGAGYEQYF. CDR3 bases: TGTGCCAGCAGCCCCCGGGGGGCTGGCTACGAGCAGTACTTC.

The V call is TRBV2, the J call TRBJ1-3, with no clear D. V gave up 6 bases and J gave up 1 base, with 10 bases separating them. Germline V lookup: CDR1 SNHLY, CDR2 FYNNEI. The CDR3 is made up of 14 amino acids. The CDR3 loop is CASSEPRSGNTIYF. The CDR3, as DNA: TGTGCCAGCAGCGAACCGCGGTCTGGAAACACCATATATTTT. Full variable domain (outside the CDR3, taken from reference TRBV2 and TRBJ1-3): EPEVTQTPSHQVTQMGQEVILRCVPISNHLYFYWYRQILGQKVEFLVSFYNNEISEKSEIFDDQFSVERPDGSNFTLKIRSTKLEDSAMYFCASSEPRSGNTIYFGEGSWLTVV.

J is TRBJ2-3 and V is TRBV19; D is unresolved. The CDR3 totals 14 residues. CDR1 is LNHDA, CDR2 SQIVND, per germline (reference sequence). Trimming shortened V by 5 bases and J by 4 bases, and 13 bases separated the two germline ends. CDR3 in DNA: TGTGCCAGTAGTCCCCCCCTAGTCGCAGATACGCAGTATTTT. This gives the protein CASSPPLVADTQYF.

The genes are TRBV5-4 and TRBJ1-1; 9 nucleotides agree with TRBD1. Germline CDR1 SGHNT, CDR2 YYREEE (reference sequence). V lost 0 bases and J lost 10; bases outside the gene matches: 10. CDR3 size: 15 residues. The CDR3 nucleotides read TGTGCCAGCAGCTTGGAGCTGGGACAGGGTAGGAGAGCTTTCTTT. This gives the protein CASSLELGQGRRAFF.

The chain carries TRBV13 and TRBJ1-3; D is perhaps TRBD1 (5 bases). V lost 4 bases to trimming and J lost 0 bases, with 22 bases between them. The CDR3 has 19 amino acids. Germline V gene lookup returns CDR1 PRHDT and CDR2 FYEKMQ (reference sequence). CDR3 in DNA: TGTGCCAGCAGCTCCCTCGGGACCGGCTTCGGGAGCTCTGGAAACACCATATATTTT. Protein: CASSSLGTGFGSSGNTIYF.

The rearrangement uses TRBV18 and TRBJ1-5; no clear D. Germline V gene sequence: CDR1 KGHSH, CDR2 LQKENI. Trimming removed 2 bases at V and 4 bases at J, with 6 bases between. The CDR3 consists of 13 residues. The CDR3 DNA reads TGTGCCAGCTCACCAGCGGATAATCAGCCCCAGCATTTT. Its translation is CASSPADNQPQHF.

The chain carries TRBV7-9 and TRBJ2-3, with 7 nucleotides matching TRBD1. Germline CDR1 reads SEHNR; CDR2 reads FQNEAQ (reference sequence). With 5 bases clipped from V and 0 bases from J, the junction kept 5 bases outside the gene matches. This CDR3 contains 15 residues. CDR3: CASSINRGSTDTQYF. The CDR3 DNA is TGTGCCAGCAGCATTAACAGGGGTAGCACAGATACGCAGTATTTT.

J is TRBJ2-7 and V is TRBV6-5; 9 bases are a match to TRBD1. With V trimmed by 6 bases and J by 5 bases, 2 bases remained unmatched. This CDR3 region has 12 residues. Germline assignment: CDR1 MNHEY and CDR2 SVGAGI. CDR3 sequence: CASRGDRDEQYV. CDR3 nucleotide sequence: TGTGCCAGCAGGGGGGACAGGGACGAGCAGTACGTC.

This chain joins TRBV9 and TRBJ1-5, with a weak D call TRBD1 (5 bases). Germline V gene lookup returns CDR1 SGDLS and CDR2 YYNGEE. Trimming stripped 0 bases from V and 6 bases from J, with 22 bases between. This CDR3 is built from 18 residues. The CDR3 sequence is CASSVGDGAPYGSQPQHF. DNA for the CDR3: TGTGCCAGCAGCGTAGGGGACGGGGCTCCCTACGGGAGTCAGCCCCAGCATTTT.

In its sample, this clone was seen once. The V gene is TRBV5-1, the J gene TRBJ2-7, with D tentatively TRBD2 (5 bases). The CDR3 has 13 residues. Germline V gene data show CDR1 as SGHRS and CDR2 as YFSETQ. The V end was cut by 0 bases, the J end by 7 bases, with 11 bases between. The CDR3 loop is CASSLGPGREQYV. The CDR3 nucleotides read TGCGCCAGCAGCTTGGGGCCGGGGAGAGAGCAGTACGTC.

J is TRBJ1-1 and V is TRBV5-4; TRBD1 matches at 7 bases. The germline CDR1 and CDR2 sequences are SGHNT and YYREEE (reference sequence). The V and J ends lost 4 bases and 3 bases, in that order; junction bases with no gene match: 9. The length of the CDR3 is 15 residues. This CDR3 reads CASSRQSGGDTEAFF. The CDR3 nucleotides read TGTGCCAGCAGCCGTCAATCAGGGGGAGACACTGAAGCTTTCTTT.

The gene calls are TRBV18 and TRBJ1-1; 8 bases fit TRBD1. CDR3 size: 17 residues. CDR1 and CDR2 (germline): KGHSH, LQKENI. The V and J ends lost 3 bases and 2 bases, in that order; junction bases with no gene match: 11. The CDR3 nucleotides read TGTGCCAGCTCACCCTCGAGGGCACAGGGGGTAAACACTGAAGCTTTCTTT. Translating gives CASSPSRAQGVNTEAFF.

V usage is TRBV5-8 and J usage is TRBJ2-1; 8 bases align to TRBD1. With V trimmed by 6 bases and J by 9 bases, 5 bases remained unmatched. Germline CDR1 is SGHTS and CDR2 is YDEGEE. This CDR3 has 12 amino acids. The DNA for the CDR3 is TGTGCCAGCAACCTACAGGGGGGTGAGCAGTTCTTC. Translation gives CASNLQGGEQFF.

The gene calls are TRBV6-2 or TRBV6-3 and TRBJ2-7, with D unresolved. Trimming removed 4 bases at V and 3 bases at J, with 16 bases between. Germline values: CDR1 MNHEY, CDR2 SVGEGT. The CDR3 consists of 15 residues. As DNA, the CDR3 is TGTGCCAGCAGTTCGCGGATGAAGGCGCACTACGAGCAGTACGTC. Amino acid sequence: CASSSRMKAHYEQYV.